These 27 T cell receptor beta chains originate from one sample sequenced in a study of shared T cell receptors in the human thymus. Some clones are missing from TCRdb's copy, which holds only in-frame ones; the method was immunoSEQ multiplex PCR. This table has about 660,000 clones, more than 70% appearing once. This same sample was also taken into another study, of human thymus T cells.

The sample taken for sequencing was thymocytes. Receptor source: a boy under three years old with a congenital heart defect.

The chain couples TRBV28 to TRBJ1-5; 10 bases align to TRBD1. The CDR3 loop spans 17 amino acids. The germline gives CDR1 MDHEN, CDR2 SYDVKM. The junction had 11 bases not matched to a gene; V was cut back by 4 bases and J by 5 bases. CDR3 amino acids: CASSSGTGVTRDQPQHF. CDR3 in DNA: TGTGCCAGCAGTTCAGGGACAGGGGTTACCCGGGATCAGCCCCAGCATTTT.

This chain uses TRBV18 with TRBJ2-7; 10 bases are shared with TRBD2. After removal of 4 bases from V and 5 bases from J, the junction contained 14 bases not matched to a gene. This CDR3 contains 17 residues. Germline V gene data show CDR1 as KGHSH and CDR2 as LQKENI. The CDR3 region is CASSLIRTSGSPHEQYF. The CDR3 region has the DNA TGTGCCAGCTCACTGATACGGACTAGCGGATCTCCCCACGAGCAGTACTTC.

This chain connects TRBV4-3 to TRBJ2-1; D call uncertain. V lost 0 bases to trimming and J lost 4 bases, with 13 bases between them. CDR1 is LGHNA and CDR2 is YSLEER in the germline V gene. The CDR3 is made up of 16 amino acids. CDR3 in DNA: TGCGCCAGCAGCCAAGACATACGTCTAAAATACAATGAGCAGTTCTTC. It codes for CASSQDIRLKYNEQFF.

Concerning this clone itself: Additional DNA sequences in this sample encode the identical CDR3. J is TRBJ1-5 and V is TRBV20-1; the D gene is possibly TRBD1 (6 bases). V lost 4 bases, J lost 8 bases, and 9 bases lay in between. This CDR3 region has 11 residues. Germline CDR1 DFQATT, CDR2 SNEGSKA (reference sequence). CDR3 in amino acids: CSAKQGEPQHF. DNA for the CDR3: TGCAGTGCTAAACAGGGAGAGCCCCAGCATTTT.

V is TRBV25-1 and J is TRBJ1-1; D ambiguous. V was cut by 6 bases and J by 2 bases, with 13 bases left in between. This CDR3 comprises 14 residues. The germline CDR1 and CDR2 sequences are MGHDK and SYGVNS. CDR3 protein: CASSERAGNTEAFF. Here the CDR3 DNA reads TGTGCCAGCAGCGAACGGGCGGGTAACACTGAAGCTTTCTTT.

DNA of the CDR3: TGTGCCAGCAGCCAGACAGATAACACTGAAGCTTTCTTT. The encoded protein is CASSQTDNTEAFF. This chain joins TRBV5-4 and TRBJ1-1, with a tentative D call TRBD1 (5 bases). The CDR3 extends over 13 amino acids. Germline V gives CDR1 SGHNT, CDR2 YYREEE (reference sequence). V dropped 4 bases and J dropped 2 bases, with 9 bases sitting between them.

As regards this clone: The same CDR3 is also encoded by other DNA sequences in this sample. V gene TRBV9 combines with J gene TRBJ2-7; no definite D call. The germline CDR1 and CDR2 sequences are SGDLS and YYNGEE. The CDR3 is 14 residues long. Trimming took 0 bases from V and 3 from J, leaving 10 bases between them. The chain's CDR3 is CASSVGGGGYEQYF. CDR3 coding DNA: TGTGCCAGCAGCGTAGGAGGTGGCGGCTACGAGCAGTACTTC.

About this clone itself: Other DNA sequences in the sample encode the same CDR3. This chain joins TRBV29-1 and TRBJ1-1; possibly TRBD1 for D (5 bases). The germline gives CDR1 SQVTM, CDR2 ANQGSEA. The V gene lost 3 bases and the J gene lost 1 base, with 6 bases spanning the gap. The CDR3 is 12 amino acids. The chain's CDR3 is CSVEGGNTEAFF. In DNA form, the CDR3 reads TGCAGCGTTGAGGGGGGGAACACTGAAGCTTTCTTT.

The CDR3: CASSDKNLDRRSTDTQYF. The CDR3 DNA follows: TGTGCCAGCAGTGACAAAAACCTGGACAGAAGAAGCACAGATACGCAGTATTTT. The rearrangement links TRBV25-1 to TRBJ2-3, with D possibly matching TRBD1 (6 bases). The V end lost 3 bases, the J end lost 0 bases, and 19 bases lay between the germline ends. Per germline, CDR1 MGHDK and CDR2 SYGVNS. This CDR3 region has 18 residues. The full variable domain, completed using reference TRBV25-1 and TRBJ2-3, is EADIYQTPRYLVIGTGKKITLECSQTMGHDKMYWYQQDPGMELHLIHYSYGVNSTEKGDLSSESTVSRIRTEHFPLTLESARPSHTSQYLCASSDKNLDRRSTDTQYFGPGTRLTVL.

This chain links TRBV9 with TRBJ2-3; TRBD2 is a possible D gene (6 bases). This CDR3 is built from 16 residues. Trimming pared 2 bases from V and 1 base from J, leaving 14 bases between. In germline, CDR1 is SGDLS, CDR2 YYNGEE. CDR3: CASSVPRRGGTDTQYF. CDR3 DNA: TGTGCCAGCAGCGTCCCCCGGCGGGGAGGCACAGATACGCAGTATTTT.

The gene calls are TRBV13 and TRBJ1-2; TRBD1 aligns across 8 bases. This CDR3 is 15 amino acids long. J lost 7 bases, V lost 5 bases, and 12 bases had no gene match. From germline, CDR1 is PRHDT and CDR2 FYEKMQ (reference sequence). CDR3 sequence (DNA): TGTGCCAGCAGCCCCGCCTCCAGGGGGCAGGTTGGCTACACCTTC. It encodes CASSPASRGQVGYTF. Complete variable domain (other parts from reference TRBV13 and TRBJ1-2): AAGVIQSPRHLIKEKRETATLKCYPIPRHDTVYWYQQGPGQDPQFLISFYEKMQSDKGSIPDRFSAQQFSDYHSELNMSSLELGDSALYFCASSPASRGQVGYTFGSGTRLTVV.

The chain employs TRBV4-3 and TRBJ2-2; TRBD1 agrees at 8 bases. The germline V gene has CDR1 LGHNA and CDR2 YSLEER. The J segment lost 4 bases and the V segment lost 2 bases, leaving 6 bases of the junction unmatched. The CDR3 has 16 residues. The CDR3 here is CASSQNRGESTGELFF. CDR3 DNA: TGCGCCAGCAGCCAAAACAGGGGGGAGAGCACCGGGGAGCTGTTTTTT.

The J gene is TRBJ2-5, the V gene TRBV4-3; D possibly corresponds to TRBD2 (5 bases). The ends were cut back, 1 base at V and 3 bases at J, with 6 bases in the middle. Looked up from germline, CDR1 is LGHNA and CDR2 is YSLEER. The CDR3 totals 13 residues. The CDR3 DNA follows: TGCGCCAGCAGCCAAGTGAGGGAAGAGACCCAGTACTTC. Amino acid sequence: CASSQVREETQYF.

CDR3 nucleotides: TGTGCCGCTAACTCTACAGGGGGCTGCCACGAGCAGTACTTC. Translated: CAANSTGGCHEQYF. The chain is built from TRBV28 and TRBJ2-7, with TRBD1 identical over 9 bases. Germline CDR1 is MDHEN and CDR2 is SYDVKM. CDR3 length equals 14 residues. V lost 11 bases to trimming and J lost 5 bases; unmatched junction nucleotides: 13. Variable domain in full (rest from reference TRBV28 and TRBJ2-7): DVKVTQSSRYLVKRTGEKVFLECVQDMDHENMFWYRQDPGLGLRLIYFSYDVKMKEKGDIPEGYSVSREKKERFSLILESASTNQTSMYLCAANSTGGCHEQYFGPGTRLTVT.

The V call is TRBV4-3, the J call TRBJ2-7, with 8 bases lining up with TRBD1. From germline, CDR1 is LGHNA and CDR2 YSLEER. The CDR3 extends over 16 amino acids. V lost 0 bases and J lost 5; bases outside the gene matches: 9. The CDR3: CASSQDRQGASHEQYF. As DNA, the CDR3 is TGCGCCAGCAGCCAAGATAGGCAGGGGGCTTCCCACGAGCAGTACTTC.

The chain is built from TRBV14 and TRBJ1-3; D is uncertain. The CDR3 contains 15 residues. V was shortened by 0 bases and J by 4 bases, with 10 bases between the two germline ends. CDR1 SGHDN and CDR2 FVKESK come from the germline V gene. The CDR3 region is CASSQESGSGNTIYF. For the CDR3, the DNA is TGTGCCAGCAGCCAAGAATCGGGGTCCGGAAACACCATATATTTT.

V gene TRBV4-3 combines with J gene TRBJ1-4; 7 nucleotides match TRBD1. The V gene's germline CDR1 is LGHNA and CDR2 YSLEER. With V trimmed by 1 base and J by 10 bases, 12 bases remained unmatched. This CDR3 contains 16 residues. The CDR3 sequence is CASSQVWRQGNGKLFF. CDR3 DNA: TGCGCCAGCAGCCAAGTCTGGAGACAGGGTAACGGAAAACTGTTTTTT.

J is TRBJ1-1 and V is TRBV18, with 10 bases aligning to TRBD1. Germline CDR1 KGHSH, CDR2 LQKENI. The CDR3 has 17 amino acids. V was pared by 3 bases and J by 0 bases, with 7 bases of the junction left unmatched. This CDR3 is CASSPEGQGLMNTEAFF. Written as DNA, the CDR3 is TGTGCCAGCTCACCCGAGGGACAGGGGTTGATGAACACTGAAGCTTTCTTT.

CDR3 DNA: TGTGCTAGTGGTTTGGTTACAGGGGGCCATGGCTACACCTTC. This sequence encodes CASGLVTGGHGYTF. The chain links TRBV12-5 to TRBJ1-2, with 9 bases aligning to TRBD1. J was trimmed by 6 bases and V by 0 bases; bases with no gene match: 2. Germline CDR1 and CDR2: LGHNT and FRNRAP. CDR3 length: 14 residues.

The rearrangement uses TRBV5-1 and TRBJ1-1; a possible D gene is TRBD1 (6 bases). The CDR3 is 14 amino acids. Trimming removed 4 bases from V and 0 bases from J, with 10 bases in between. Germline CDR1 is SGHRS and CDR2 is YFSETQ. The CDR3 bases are TGCGCCAGCAGCCCGGGACACTTGAACACTGAAGCTTTCTTT. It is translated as CASSPGHLNTEAFF. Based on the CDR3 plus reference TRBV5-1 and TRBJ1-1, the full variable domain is KAGVTQTPRYLIKTRGQQVTLSCSPISGHRSVSWYQQTPGQGLQFLFEYFSETQRNKGNFPGRFSGRQFSNSRSEMNVSTLELGDSALYLCASSPGHLNTEAFFGQGTRLTVV.

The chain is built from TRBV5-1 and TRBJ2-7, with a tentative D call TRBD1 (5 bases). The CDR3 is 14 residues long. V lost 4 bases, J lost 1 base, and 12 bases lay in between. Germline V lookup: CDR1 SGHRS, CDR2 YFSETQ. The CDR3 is CASSPRTPSYEQYF. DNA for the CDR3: TGCGCCAGCAGCCCCCGGACACCTTCCTACGAGCAGTACTTC.

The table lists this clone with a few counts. The CDR3 sequence: CASSLEGGGTGGTYEQYF. The CDR3 coding sequence is TGTGCCAGCAGCTTGGAAGGCGGGGGGACAGGGGGAACCTACGAGCAGTACTTC. The rearrangement joins TRBV5-4 to TRBJ2-7, with 11 bases identical to TRBD1. CDR3 length equals 18 residues. Per germline, CDR1 SGHNT and CDR2 YYREEE (reference sequence). Trimming removed 0 bases from V and 2 bases from J; junction bases left unmatched: 10.

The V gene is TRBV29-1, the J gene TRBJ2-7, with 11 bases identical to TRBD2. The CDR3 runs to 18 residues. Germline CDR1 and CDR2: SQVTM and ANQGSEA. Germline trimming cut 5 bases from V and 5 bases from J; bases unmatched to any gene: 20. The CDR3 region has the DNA TGCAGCGTTCGAAATAGCGGGGGGGACAAAGGGCAGCGGGACGAGCAGTACTTC. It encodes CSVRNSGGDKGQRDEQYF.

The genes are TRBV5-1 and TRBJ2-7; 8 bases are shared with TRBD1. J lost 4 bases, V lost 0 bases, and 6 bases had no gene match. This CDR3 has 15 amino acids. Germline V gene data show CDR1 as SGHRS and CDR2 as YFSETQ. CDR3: CASSLEAGGQYEQYF. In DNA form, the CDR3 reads TGCGCCAGCAGCTTGGAGGCAGGGGGCCAATACGAGCAGTACTTC. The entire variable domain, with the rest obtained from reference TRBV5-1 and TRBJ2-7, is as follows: KAGVTQTPRYLIKTRGQQVTLSCSPISGHRSVSWYQQTPGQGLQFLFEYFSETQRNKGNFPGRFSGRQFSNSRSEMNVSTLELGDSALYLCASSLEAGGQYEQYFGPGTRLTVT.

The CDR3 DNA follows: TGTGCCAGCAGCTTCACGGGACTGGCAATTGAGCAGTTCTTC. This codes for CASSFTGLAIEQFF. V usage is TRBV7-9 and J usage is TRBJ2-1, with D tentatively TRBD2 (6 bases). This CDR3 is 14 amino acids long. Trimming took off 3 bases at V and 9 bases at J, with 15 bases between the two ends. In germline, CDR1 is SEHNR, CDR2 FQNEAQ (reference sequence). Using reference TRBV7-9 and TRBJ2-1 for the parts outside the CDR3, the full variable domain is DTGVSQNPRHKITKRGQNVTFRCDPISEHNRLYWYRQTLGQGPEFLTYFQNEAQLEKSRLLSDRFSAERPKGSFSTLEIQRTEQGDSAMYLCASSFTGLAIEQFFGPGTRLTVL.

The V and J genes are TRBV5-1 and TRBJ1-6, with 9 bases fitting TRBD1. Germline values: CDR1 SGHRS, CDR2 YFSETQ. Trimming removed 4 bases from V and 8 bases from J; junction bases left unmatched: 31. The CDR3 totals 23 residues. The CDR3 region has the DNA TGCGCCAGCAGCCCAGACGGGGGCCCGTTCCCGGGACAGGGTCGGATAGTCGATTCACCCCTCCACTTT. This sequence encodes CASSPDGGPFPGQGRIVDSPLHF.

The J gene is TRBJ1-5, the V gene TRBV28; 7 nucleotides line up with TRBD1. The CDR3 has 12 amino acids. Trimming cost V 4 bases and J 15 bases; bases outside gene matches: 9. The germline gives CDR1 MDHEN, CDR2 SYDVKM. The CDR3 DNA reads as TGTGCCAGCAGTTCCACCCTGCCAGGGGGGCATTTT. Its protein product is CASSSTLPGGHF.